The 26 T cell receptor beta chains below come from one sample, sequenced in a study of T cells in Graves' hyperthyroidism and ophthalmopathy. There were TCR beta CDR3 regions amplified from RNA transcripts. Initially, a first-round RT-PCR of the TCR CDR3 employed the HTBI primer set. TCRdb reanalysed the multiplex PCR reads using MiXCR and keeps one entry per CDR3 protein. The data contain some 340,000 distinct CDR3 sequences, about an eighth of them singletons. The sequenced material came from blood. Every receptor here comes from a woman aged 35 to 49 with Graves' ophthalmopathy.

The V call is TRBV7-8, the J call TRBJ2-4; possible D gene TRBD2, 6 bases. Germline values: CDR1 SGHVS, CDR2 FQNEAQ. There are 16 residues in the CDR3. V was shortened by 5 bases and J by 1 base, with 15 bases between the two germline ends. The CDR3 nucleotides are TGTGCCAGCAGCCAAGACCCTAGCGCGGCCAAAAACATTCAGTACTTC. Amino acid sequence: CASSQDPSAAKNIQYF.

This clonotype has ten or more counts. The V call is TRBV27, the J call TRBJ2-1, with D possibly matching TRBD2 (5 bases). Germline CDR1 is MNHEY and CDR2 is SMNVEV (reference sequence). The CDR3 totals 11 residues. Trimming left V 3 bases short and J 10 bases short, with 7 bases between. In nucleotides, the CDR3 is TGTGCCAGCAGTTTCGGGGTCGAGCAGTTCTTC. It yields the protein CASSFGVEQFF.

In this sample, this clonotype turned up many times. The chain carries TRBV28 and TRBJ2-5; TRBD1 might be the D (7 bases). The CDR3 has 18 residues. V lost 5 bases and J lost 2, with 24 bases in between. CDR1 and CDR2 from the germline V gene are MDHEN and SYDVKM. Written as DNA, the CDR3 is TGTGCCAGCAGTCGTTTTGGGGTGGCAGGGGGGATTCAAGAGACCCAGTACTTC. It yields the protein CASSRFGVAGGIQETQYF. Based on the CDR3 plus reference TRBV28 and TRBJ2-5, the full variable domain is DVKVTQSSRYLVKRTGEKVFLECVQDMDHENMFWYRQDPGLGLRLIYFSYDVKMKEKGDIPEGYSVSREKKERFSLILESASTNQTSMYLCASSRFGVAGGIQETQYFGPGTRLLVL.

At least ten counts were recorded for this clonotype. The chain carries TRBV2 and TRBJ1-2; no reliable D call. The CDR3 runs to 11 residues. V was clipped by 2 bases and J by 7 bases, with 5 bases between them. CDR1 SNHLY and CDR2 FYNNEI come from the germline V gene. The CDR3 region is CASSEMSGYTF. The CDR3 region has the DNA TGTGCCAGCAGTGAAATGAGTGGCTACACCTTC.

The gene calls are TRBV30 and TRBJ2-7, with a tentative D call TRBD1 (5 bases). V dropped 0 bases and J dropped 2 bases, with 8 bases sitting between them. This CDR3 has 13 amino acids. Germline V gives CDR1 GTSNPN, CDR2 SVGIG (reference sequence). CDR3 sequence: CAWSVDSPYEQYF. CDR3 bases: TGTGCCTGGAGTGTAGACAGCCCCTACGAGCAGTACTTC.

The table lists this clonotype with a few counts. A much larger clone is a single base away; this may be a read error. V usage is TRBV2 and J usage is TRBJ2-5; 11 bases agree with TRBD2. J was trimmed by 5 bases and V by 8 bases; bases with no gene match: 10. This CDR3 has 15 amino acids. Germline V gene data show CDR1 as SNHLY and CDR2 as FYNNEI. For the CDR3, the DNA is TGTGCCAGCGGCCGGACTAGCGGGTCACGGGAGACCCAGTACTTC. Translated: CASGRTSGSRETQYF.

This clonotype showed up many times. The gene calls are TRBV3-1 and TRBJ2-3; TRBD2 agrees at 7 bases. The ends lost 1 base at V and 4 bases at J; junction bases unmatched: 2. The CDR3 runs to 14 residues. CDR1 is LGHDT and CDR2 is YNNKEL in the germline V gene (reference sequence). As DNA, the CDR3 is TGTGCCAGCAGCCAAGGACTAGCTGCAGATACGCAGTATTTT. Its translation: CASSQGLAADTQYF.

This clonotype has at least ten counts. The rearrangement uses TRBV28 and TRBJ2-1; 7 positions agree with TRBD2. Germline V lookup: CDR1 MDHEN, CDR2 SYDVKM. The V segment lost 3 bases and the J segment 8 bases; nucleotides outside the gene matches: 7. The CDR3 spans 14 residues. The CDR3: CASSLGGAGHEQFF. CDR3 nucleotide sequence: TGTGCCAGCAGTTTGGGAGGGGCTGGCCATGAGCAGTTCTTC.

This clonotype was observed many times. This rearrangement joins TRBV7-9 to TRBJ2-1, with 9 bases that match TRBD1. J gave up 3 bases and V 4 bases, and 10 bases lay outside the gene matches. The V gene's germline CDR1 is SEHNR and CDR2 FQNEAQ (reference sequence). CDR3 size: 17 residues. This CDR3 is CASSYGGTGRNYNEQFF. Written as DNA, the CDR3 is TGTGCCAGCAGCTACGGGGGGACAGGGAGGAACTACAATGAGCAGTTCTTC.

Many counts were recorded for this clonotype. The chain recombines TRBV7-8 with TRBJ2-1; 13 bases line up with TRBD2. V lost 6 bases to trimming and J lost 0 bases; unmatched junction nucleotides: 5. The CDR3 contains 17 residues. Germline V gives CDR1 SGHVS, CDR2 FQNEAQ. DNA of the CDR3: TGTGCCAGCAGAGGACTAGCGGGGGCCCACTCCTACAATGAGCAGTTCTTC. Encoded protein: CASRGLAGAHSYNEQFF.

This clonotype was counted many times. The chain uses TRBV6-1 and TRBJ2-3; D not certain. The V end was cut by 8 bases, the J end by 0 bases, with 6 bases between. The CDR3 covers 12 residues. The germline gives CDR1 MNHNS, CDR2 SASEGT. The CDR3 DNA reads TGTGCCAGCGCAGACAGCACAGATACGCAGTATTTT. It codes for CASADSTDTQYF.

This clonotype appeared many times. The V call is TRBV4-2, the J call TRBJ2-1; D perhaps matches TRBD2 (5 bases). CDR3 length equals 17 residues. The germline CDR1 and CDR2 sequences are LGHNA and YNFKEQ. The ends were cut back, 4 bases at V and 7 bases at J, with 23 bases in the middle. The CDR3 loop is CASSPGMRTGRFNEQFF. CDR3 bases: TGTGCCAGCAGCCCTGGAATGCGTACGGGAAGGTTTAATGAGCAGTTCTTC.

This clonotype was seen a few times. The chain recombines TRBV15 with TRBJ2-1, with TRBD1 matching over 12 bases. Germline CDR1 reads LNHNV; CDR2 reads YYDKDF (reference sequence). This CDR3 spans 16 amino acids. The trim removed 5 bases at V and 4 bases at J, leaving 6 bases unmatched. Written as DNA, the CDR3 is TGTGCCACCAGCCAACCGGGACAGGGGGCGTACAATGAGCAGTTCTTC. Translated, it gives CATSQPGQGAYNEQFF.

This clonotype was detected ten times or more. This rearrangement joins TRBV2 to TRBJ2-1; 8 nucleotides line up with TRBD1. Looked up from germline, CDR1 is SNHLY and CDR2 is FYNNEI. The CDR3 runs 14 residues. Trimming at V came to 5 bases and at J to 4 bases, leaving 4 bases not matched to a gene. This CDR3 is CASSKDRVYNEQFF. The CDR3 nucleotides are TGTGCCAGCAGTAAGGACAGGGTGTACAATGAGCAGTTCTTC.

This clonotype has ten or more counts. This chain connects TRBV25-1 to TRBJ2-5, with 10 bases lining up with TRBD2. Germline V lookup: CDR1 MGHDK, CDR2 SYGVNS. The CDR3 extends over 16 amino acids. V trimming: 1 base; J trimming: 2 bases; junction bases outside the gene matches: 4. The CDR3 DNA follows: TGTGCCAGCAGTGAATTTTTAGCGGGGGGACAAGAGACCCAGTACTTC. Amino acid sequence: CASSEFLAGGQETQYF.

The chain links TRBV19 to TRBJ1-1; 8 bases match TRBD1. This CDR3 comprises 13 residues. Germline CDR1 reads LNHDA; CDR2 reads SQIVND (reference sequence). V lost 4 bases and J lost 6; bases outside the gene matches: 4. CDR3 sequence: CASSSRGQAEAFF. The CDR3 coding sequence is TGTGCCAGTAGTAGCAGGGGGCAAGCTGAAGCTTTCTTT.

The V and J genes are TRBV7-8 and TRBJ1-2; D is uncertain. With 5 bases removed from V and 1 base from J, the gap between germline ends came to 17 bases. Germline CDR1 reads SGHVS; CDR2 reads FQNEAQ. The CDR3 runs to 16 residues. This CDR3 is CASSPGSGRYNYGYTF. In nucleotides, the CDR3 is TGTGCCAGCAGCCCGGGAAGCGGACGGTATAACTATGGCTACACCTTC.

This clonotype was counted ten times or more. V is TRBV12-3 or TRBV12-4 and J is TRBJ2-5; D gene uncertain. V was cut by 6 bases and J by 0 bases, with 8 bases left in between. The CDR3 spans 13 residues. CDR3 sequence reads: CASSQANQETQYF. Written as DNA, the CDR3 is TGTGCCAGCAGCCAAGCTAACCAAGAGACCCAGTACTTC.

Regarding this clonotype: Given a much more abundant clone one base away, this may be a read error. Because it lacks the conserved phenylalanine or tryptophan at the end, this CDR3 is likely a read error. The rearrangement joins TRBV11-3 to TRBJ2-7; 10 bases are a match to TRBD1. This CDR3 contains 14 residues. In germline, CDR1 is SGHNT, CDR2 YENEEA. V trimming: 5 bases; J trimming: 3 bases; junction bases outside the gene matches: 4. The CDR3 is CASSVGTGDYEQYL. The CDR3 bases are TGTGCCAGCAGCGTCGGGACAGGGGACTACGAGCAGTACCTC.

There are many counts of this clonotype. This chain links TRBV9 with TRBJ2-5; D remains ambiguous. V was clipped by 2 bases and J by 1 base, with 9 bases between them. The CDR3 runs 14 residues. Germline loops: CDR1 SGDLS, CDR2 YYNGEE. The CDR3 bases are TGTGCCAGCAGCGTTTCTCTAATCCAAGAGACCCAGTACTTC. Its translation is CASSVSLIQETQYF.

This clonotype was seen more than once but under ten times. This chain uses TRBV7-9 with TRBJ2-7; D is unresolved. Trimming pared 4 bases from V and 5 bases from J, leaving 9 bases between. Germline lookup yields CDR1 SEHNR and CDR2 FQNEAQ (reference sequence). The CDR3 totals 12 residues. CDR3 protein: CASSWGSDEQYF. In DNA, the CDR3 is TGTGCCAGCAGCTGGGGATCAGACGAGCAGTACTTC.

This clonotype appeared many times. CDR3 in amino acids: CASSPHWGNYGYTF. In DNA form, the CDR3 reads TGTGCCAGCAGCCCACACTGGGGAAACTATGGCTACACCTTC. The V call is TRBV11-2, the J call TRBJ1-2, with D hard to call. CDR1 is SGHAT, CDR2 FQNNGV, per germline. The V end was cut by 5 bases, the J end by 2 bases, with 12 bases between. The CDR3 is 14 amino acids. The variable domain in full, with the rest retrieved from reference TRBV11-2 and TRBJ1-2, is EAGVAQSPRYKIIEKRQSVAFWCNPISGHATLYWYQQILGQGPKLLIQFQNNGVVDDSQLPKDRFSAERLKGVDSTLKIQPAKLEDSAVYLCASSPHWGNYGYTFGSGTRLTVV.

This rearrangement joins TRBV5-1 to TRBJ1-6; TRBD1 matches at 7 bases. V trimming: 0 bases; J trimming: 6 bases; junction bases outside the gene matches: 3. From germline, CDR1 is SGHRS and CDR2 YFSETQ. The CDR3 has 15 amino acids. In nucleotides, the CDR3 is TGCGCCAGCAGCTTGGAACAGGGGAGTAATTCACCCCTCCACTTT. Protein: CASSLEQGSNSPLHF.

This rearrangement joins TRBV20-1 to TRBJ2-3, with a tentative D call TRBD2 (6 bases). V lost 4 bases and J lost 2, with 13 bases in between. Germline CDR1 DFQATT, CDR2 SNEGSKA (reference sequence). This CDR3 is 14 amino acids long. The CDR3 bases are TGCAGTGCTACCCGGACTACCAACACAGATACGCAGTATTTT. Translating gives CSATRTTNTDTQYF.

This clonotype was seen many times. The chain uses TRBV6-1 and TRBJ2-3, with D perhaps being TRBD1 or TRBD2 (7 bases each). Germline CDR1 reads MNHNS; CDR2 reads SASEGT. V lost 4 bases and J 9 bases, leaving 20 bases between the germline ends. The CDR3 consists of 15 residues. CDR3 sequence: CASSAGGGTRGTQYF. The CDR3 region has the DNA TGTGCCAGCAGTGCAGGGGGGGGCACACGCGGGACGCAGTATTTT.

This clonotype came up many times. The chain links TRBV7-9 to TRBJ2-3; D not certain. Germline V gene sequence: CDR1 SEHNR, CDR2 FQNEAQ (reference sequence). Trimming cost V 1 base and J 2 bases, with 10 bases left between them. This CDR3 comprises 15 residues. The CDR3 region is CASSLGSLITDTQYF. CDR3 coding DNA: TGTGCCAGCAGCTTAGGCAGCCTTATCACAGATACGCAGTATTTT.